One sample yielded the 26 T cell receptor beta chains listed below, sequenced in a study of identical twins (dated by TCRdb to the mid-2010s). Libraries were built with 5' RACE. Sequencing was carried out with an Illumina HiSeq 2000. TCRdb took the public reads, trimmed them with fastp at Q25, ran MiXCR for clone calling and kept in-frame beta chains. Each entry merges the rows of one CDR3 protein and shows their most common DNA and genes. This sample has about 690,000 distinct CDR3 sequences in its table, and around 20% of those were observed once. The ten largest clonotypes hold about 4.3% of the sample. The same sample was also used in a study of T cells expressing NK-cell markers.

Sequencing was carried out using PBMCs. Receptors originate from a woman between 18 and 29 years old in good health.

This sequence joins TRBV5-1 and TRBJ2-2, with D possibly matching TRBD2 (5 bases). The V gene's germline CDR1 is SGHRS and CDR2 YFSETQ. Trimming pared 6 bases from V and 1 base from J, leaving 16 bases between. There are 16 residues in the CDR3. The CDR3 loop reads CASNSAGRQNTGELFF. The CDR3 nucleotides read TGCGCCAGCAATAGTGCGGGTCGGCAGAACACCGGGGAGCTGTTTTTT. The full variable domain, with the rest looked up from reference TRBV5-1 and TRBJ2-2, is KAGVTQTPRYLIKTRGQQVTLSCSPISGHRSVSWYQQTPGQGLQFLFEYFSETQRNKGNFPGRFSGRQFSNSRSEMNVSTLELGDSALYLCASNSAGRQNTGELFFGEGSRLTVL.

This clonotype was observed a few times. The J gene is TRBJ2-2, the V gene TRBV20-1, with a tentative D call TRBD1 (5 bases). CDR1 and CDR2 (germline): DFQATT, SNEGSKA (reference sequence). Trimming shortened V by 3 bases and J by 2 bases, and 19 bases separated the two germline ends. The CDR3 consists of 17 residues. DNA of the CDR3: TGCAGTGCTAGGGACAAGGCCCAAACCTATAACACCGGGGAGCTGTTTTTT. Translating gives CSARDKAQTYNTGELFF.

CDR3 bases: TGTGCCACCAGCAGAGATATCCCTCCAGAGACCCAGTACTTC. Its translation: CATSRDIPPETQYF. The rearrangement joins TRBV15 to TRBJ2-5; no definite D call. Looked up from germline, CDR1 is LNHNV and CDR2 is YYDKDF (reference sequence). This CDR3 region has 14 residues. V lost 0 bases and J lost 4, with 9 bases in between.

This clonotype was seen a few times. This rearrangement joins TRBV6-5 to TRBJ2-7; TRBD1 aligns across 8 bases. Germline CDR1 MNHEY, CDR2 SVGAGI. V lost 2 bases, J lost 0 bases, and 6 bases stayed unmatched. This CDR3 has 16 amino acids. CDR3 DNA: TGTGCCAGCAGTTACGCCGGGACAGGTGACTCCTACGAGCAGTACTTC. Amino acid sequence: CASSYAGTGDSYEQYF.

This clonotype was seen only a few times. This chain joins TRBV20-1 and TRBJ1-2; D remains unclear. The CDR3 loop spans 13 amino acids. Germline CDR1 DFQATT, CDR2 SNEGSKA (reference sequence). The V gene lost 3 bases and the J gene lost 4 bases, with 12 bases spanning the gap. CDR3 nucleotides: TGCAGTGCTAGTAACCCTCTTTCCTATGGCTACACCTTC. It is translated as CSASNPLSYGYTF.

In its sample, this clonotype was seen a few times. The chain has TRBV7-2 and TRBJ1-6, with a tentative D call TRBD1 (5 bases). The germline V and J ends were trimmed by 5 bases and 1 base, with 9 bases remaining between them. The germline gives CDR1 SGHTA, CDR2 FQGNSA. The CDR3 length is 15 residues. The CDR3 nucleotides read TGTGCCAGCAGCCGGGACGGATCCTATAATTCACCCCTCCACTTT. Protein: CASSRDGSYNSPLHF.

The count of this clonotype is one. The V call is TRBV6-5, the J call TRBJ2-1; the match to TRBD2 covers 7 bases. The CDR3 is 18 residues long. V shed 1 base and J 5 bases; nucleotides not matched to a gene: 14. Germline V gene sequence: CDR1 MNHEY, CDR2 SVGAGI. Here the CDR3 DNA reads TGTGCCAGCAGTTACTATCCCCCGGGACTAACGGGAGACAATGAGCAGTTCTTC. Its protein is CASSYYPPGLTGDNEQFF.

This chain links TRBV6-5 with TRBJ1-6; tentative D call: TRBD1 (5 bases). This CDR3 contains 15 residues. Germline-derived CDR1 and CDR2 are MNHEY and SVGAGI. Trimming shortened V by 0 bases and J by 8 bases, and 11 bases separated the two germline ends. The CDR3 protein is CASSYSSGRDSPLHF. In DNA form, the CDR3 reads TGTGCCAGCAGTTACTCGTCGGGGCGGGATTCACCCCTCCACTTT.

This rearrangement joins TRBV7-2 to TRBJ2-3, with D unresolved. The CDR3 runs 17 residues. V was trimmed by 2 bases and J by 5 bases, leaving 20 bases between them. CDR1 and CDR2 (germline): SGHTA, FQGNSA. This CDR3 reads CASSLLLSRAGEDTQYF. For the CDR3, the DNA is TGTGCCAGCAGCTTACTCCTCTCCCGGGCAGGAGAAGATACGCAGTATTTT. The variable domain in full, with the rest retrieved from reference TRBV7-2 and TRBJ2-3, is GAGVSQSPSNKVTEKGKDVELRCDPISGHTALYWYRQSLGQGLEFLIYFQGNSAPDKSGLPSDRFSAERTGGSVSTLTIQRTQQEDSAVYLCASSLLLSRAGEDTQYFGPGTRLTVL.

This clonotype was recorded only once. The genes are TRBV20-1 and TRBJ2-7; 7 bases are a match to TRBD2. J lost 0 bases, V lost 5 bases, and 4 bases had no gene match. The CDR3 spans 13 residues. The germline gives CDR1 DFQATT, CDR2 SNEGSKA (reference sequence). The CDR3 protein is CSASGTNSYEQYF. The CDR3 DNA reads as TGCAGTGCTTCCGGGACTAACTCCTACGAGCAGTACTTC.

This clonotype was picked up a small number of times. The chain recombines TRBV6-7 with TRBJ2-3; no firm D call. TRBV6-7 is sorted into the ORF group, with uncertain function. Trimming left V 5 bases short and J 0 bases short, with 12 bases between. The CDR3 consists of 15 residues. The CDR3 protein is CASSLPVTSTDTQYF. The CDR3 DNA reads as TGTGCCAGCAGTCTCCCCGTTACTAGCACAGATACGCAGTATTTT.

J is TRBJ2-1 and V is TRBV2, with 9 bases that match TRBD1. The CDR3 length is 14 residues. Germline values: CDR1 SNHLY, CDR2 FYNNEI. V trimming: 4 bases; J trimming: 7 bases; junction bases outside the gene matches: 5. CDR3 amino acids: CASSGQGVMNEQFF. The DNA of the CDR3 is TGTGCCAGCAGTGGACAGGGGGTAATGAATGAGCAGTTCTTC.

This clonotype was seen a single time. V and J are TRBV20-1 and TRBJ2-7; perhaps D is TRBD1 or TRBD2 (5 bases each). The CDR3 length is 12 residues. The V and J ends lost 7 bases and 7 bases respectively, with 17 bases between them. Germline assignment: CDR1 DFQATT and CDR2 SNEGSKA (reference sequence). CDR3 in DNA: TGCAGTGTTACCCAGGGACGAGGGGAGCAGTACTTC. Translation: CSVTQGRGEQYF.

This clonotype occurred many times. The rearrangement links TRBV12-3 or TRBV12-4 to TRBJ2-1; D may correspond to TRBD1 or TRBD2 (5 bases each). This CDR3 contains 15 residues. Trimming pared 8 bases from V and 6 bases from J, leaving 20 bases between. This CDR3 is CASALGTIPPNEQFF. The CDR3 region has the DNA TGTGCCAGCGCTCTCGGGACGATCCCCCCCAATGAGCAGTTCTTC.

The J gene is TRBJ2-5, the V gene TRBV20-1; no firm D call. Germline V gene data show CDR1 as DFQATT and CDR2 as SNEGSKA (reference sequence). The CDR3 loop spans 12 amino acids. Deletions cut 8 bases from V and 5 bases from J, with 15 bases between. CDR3: CSFGGIGETQYF. For the CDR3, the DNA is TGCAGTTTCGGTGGTATTGGTGAGACCCAGTACTTC.

This clonotype was recorded a few times. The chain has TRBV11-2 and TRBJ2-1; D is possibly TRBD2 (5 bases). The length of the CDR3 is 17 residues. CDR1 and CDR2 (germline): SGHAT, FQNNGV. Trimming took 3 bases from V and 0 from J, leaving 15 bases between them. The CDR3 bases are TGTGCCAGCAGCTTCTTGGTTCCGGGGAGCTCCTACAATGAGCAGTTCTTC. Encoded protein: CASSFLVPGSSYNEQFF.

This chain links TRBV2 with TRBJ1-2; a possible D gene is TRBD1 (5 bases). Deletions cut 4 bases from V and 8 bases from J, with 11 bases between. Germline loops: CDR1 SNHLY, CDR2 FYNNEI. The CDR3 runs 12 residues. CDR3 sequence: CASSATRGGYTF. The CDR3 DNA reads as TGTGCCAGCAGTGCAACAAGGGGAGGCTACACCTTC.

This clonotype appeared a few times. The chain links TRBV5-7 to TRBJ2-3, with D unclear. TRBV5-7 qualifies as an ORF whose function is uncertain. The V gene lost 1 base and the J gene lost 4 bases, with 16 bases spanning the gap. CDR3 size: 16 residues. The CDR3 protein is CASSLKTPQGPDTQYF. The DNA for the CDR3 is TGTGCCAGCAGCTTGAAGACCCCGCAAGGCCCAGATACGCAGTATTTT.

The chain combines TRBV9 with TRBJ1-1; D gene uncertain. This CDR3 contains 13 residues. Germline assignment: CDR1 SGDLS and CDR2 YYNGEE. The V end lost 4 bases, the J end lost 0 bases, and 7 bases lay between the germline ends. CDR3 residues: CASSPELNTEAFF. The CDR3 DNA reads as TGTGCCAGCAGCCCCGAGTTGAACACTGAAGCTTTCTTT.

This clonotype was observed a few times. The V gene is TRBV7-6, the J gene TRBJ2-5; 8 nucleotides agree with TRBD2. The CDR3 is 15 amino acids. V dropped 2 bases and J dropped 3; count of bases not matched to a gene: 5. Germline assignment: CDR1 SGHVS and CDR2 FNYEAQ. The CDR3 loop is CASSLRPRGEETQYF. The CDR3 region has the DNA TGTGCCAGCAGCTTAAGGCCGCGGGGGGAAGAGACCCAGTACTTC.

V and J are TRBV20-1 and TRBJ2-1, with TRBD1 matching over 8 bases. With 5 bases clipped from V and 8 bases from J, the junction kept 2 bases outside the gene matches. The CDR3 has 11 residues. Germline V lookup: CDR1 DFQATT, CDR2 SNEGSKA (reference sequence). The CDR3 region is CSARQGYEQFF. CDR3 coding DNA: TGCAGTGCTCGACAGGGGTATGAGCAGTTCTTC.

This sequence joins TRBV20-1 and TRBJ2-1; a weak D match, TRBD2 (6 bases). Germline assignment: CDR1 DFQATT and CDR2 SNEGSKA (reference sequence). The V gene lost 0 bases and the J gene lost 6 bases, with 12 bases spanning the gap. This CDR3 region has 14 residues. Here the CDR3 reads CSARELDYFNEQFF. CDR3 nucleotides: TGCAGTGCTAGAGAATTGGACTACTTCAATGAGCAGTTCTTC.

This clonotype was observed many times. The chain recombines TRBV10-3 with TRBJ2-5; the D gene is possibly TRBD2 (6 bases). Germline V lookup: CDR1 ENHRY, CDR2 SYGVKD. The length of the CDR3 is 12 residues. V was clipped by 10 bases and J by 0 bases, with 9 bases between them. CDR3 in amino acids: CATGVDQETQYF. The CDR3, as DNA: TGTGCCACGGGGGTTGACCAAGAGACCCAGTACTTC.

This clonotype was picked up a small number of times. The genes are TRBV15 and TRBJ2-7; D uncertain. The V gene lost 2 bases and the J gene lost 2 bases, with 13 bases spanning the gap. Germline CDR1 and CDR2: LNHNV and YYDKDF (reference sequence). This CDR3 has 15 residues. The CDR3 region has the DNA TGTGCCACCAGCAGAAGTGACCCGTTCACCTACGAGCAGTACTTC. It yields the protein CATSRSDPFTYEQYF. Supplemented by reference TRBV15 and TRBJ2-7, the full variable domain reads DAMVIQNPRYQVTQFGKPVTLSCSQTLNHNVMYWYQQKSSQAPKLLFHYYDKDFNNEADTPDNFQSRRPNTSFCFLDIRSPGLGDTAMYLCATSRSDPFTYEQYFGPGTRLTVT.

This clonotype was detected only a few times. The rearrangement links TRBV29-1 to TRBJ1-2; D ambiguous. The CDR3 extends over 11 amino acids. CDR1 and CDR2 from the germline V gene are SQVTM and ANQGSEA. The V end was cut by 5 bases, the J end by 4 bases, with 8 bases between. CDR3 DNA sequence: TGCAGCGTTCCTTGGGCCTATGGCTACACCTTC. This codes for CSVPWAYGYTF.

In this sample, this clonotype turned up many times. This sequence joins TRBV6-2 or TRBV6-3 and TRBJ2-1; 12 bases agree with TRBD2. This CDR3 is built from 18 residues. With 4 bases clipped from V and 7 bases from J, the junction kept 14 bases outside the gene matches. In germline, CDR1 is MNHEY, CDR2 SVGEGT. The CDR3 loop is CASSFKVASGRGRNEQFF. Here the CDR3 DNA reads TGTGCCAGCAGTTTCAAAGTGGCTAGCGGGAGGGGAAGGAATGAGCAGTTCTTC.